Below, one T cell receptor beta chain is given with its context. Its specificity is unknown. This specimen belongs to a study of identical twins. Study-wide points: Twin-shared out-of-frame alpha sequences showed excess low generation probability. Cross-sectional statistics, not tracking of the same donors, supported the conclusions.

TCRdb independently ran MiXCR on the 5' RACE reads; one entry per CDR3 protein. Seen here are about 260,000 distinct CDR3 sequences, approximately 7% observed once, and the top ten hold more than 3%. Trimming left V 9 bases short and J 2 bases short, with 16 bases between. CDR1 SGHDT and CDR2 YYEEEE come from the germline V gene. The CDR3 is 14 residues long. Another study also made use of these data, one on yellow fever vaccine responses in identical twins.

The specimen sequenced was memory (CD45RO+) T cells sorted from blood. The clonotype comes from a woman younger than 30 in good health. The chain employs TRBV5-6 and TRBJ2-3; TRBD1 is a possible D gene (7 bases). CDR3 bases: TGTGCCACGGGGAGGCAGGGGGTCACAGATACGCAGTATTTT. It is translated as CATGRQGVTDTQYF.